A selection of T cell receptor beta chains follows, all from one sample in a study of spatial heterogeneity in lung cancer. TCRdb reanalysed the 5' RACE reads using MiXCR and keeps one entry per CDR3 protein. The repertoire has 20,000 to 30,000 distinct CDR3 sequences, roughly 6% of them found once; the top ten carry 22%. This specimen was PBMCs, taken at follow-up. The receptors here all came from a male donor with early-stage non-small cell lung cancer. Each CDR3 is given with its conserved first and last residue. Each record gives: clone size, J gene, V gene, D gene, CDR3 protein, CDR3 DNA. D genes are given only for firm matches. A clone size is listed for some rows: how often the clone was seen (once, few, many), or a class if it is expanded.

size: many; J: TRBJ2-2; V: TRBV7-3; D: -; CDR3: CASRYRVNTGELFF; DNA: TGTGCCAGCAGATACAGGGTGAACACCGGGGAGCTGTTTTTT
size: many; J: TRBJ2-2; V: TRBV11-3; D: -; CDR3: CASRREKADTGELFF; DNA: TGTGCCAGCAGGAGGGAGAAGGCGGACACCGGGGAGCTGTTTTTT
size: -; J: TRBJ2-7; V: TRBV29-1; D: -; CDR3: CSVVVVGYEQYF; DNA: TGCAGCGTTGTTGTGGTGGGCTACGAGCAGTACTTC
size: many; J: TRBJ2-3; V: TRBV19; D: TRBD1; CDR3: CASRTVDRSTDTQYF; DNA: TGTGCCAGTAGGACAGTGGACAGGAGCACAGATACGCAGTATTTT
size: -; J: TRBJ1-5; V: TRBV18; D: -; CDR3: CASSPGSDQPQHF; DNA: TGTGCCAGCTCACCAGGGTCGGATCAGCCCCAGCATTTT
size: once; J: TRBJ1-6; V: TRBV6-6; D: -; CDR3: CASSTGSYNSPLHF; DNA: TGTGCCAGCAGTACAGGCTCCTATAATTCACCCCTCCACTTT
size: few; J: TRBJ2-2; V: TRBV11-1; D: -; CDR3: CASSVALGPGELFF; DNA: TGTGCCAGCAGCGTCGCCTTAGGTCCCGGGGAGCTGTTTTTT
size: many; J: TRBJ2-1; V: TRBV7-9; D: -; CDR3: CASSPETGGDYNEQFF; DNA: TGTGCCAGCAGCCCAGAAACAGGGGGGGACTACAATGAGCAGTTCTTC
size: -; J: TRBJ2-1; V: TRBV7-3; D: -; CDR3: CASSPDGLGQEQFF; DNA: TGTGCCAGCAGCCCGGACGGGCTCGGGCAGGAGCAGTTCTTC
size: -; J: TRBJ2-3; V: TRBV7-9; D: TRBD2; CDR3: CASSPGLAGGPLDTQYF; DNA: TGTGCCAGCAGCCCGGGACTAGCGGGGGGGCCTTTGGATACGCAGTATTTT
size: many; J: TRBJ2-7; V: TRBV28; D: TRBD2; CDR3: CASSRPGLAVGEQYF; DNA: TGTGCCAGCAGCCGGCCGGGACTAGCGGTGGGGGAGCAGTACTTC
size: few; J: TRBJ1-1; V: TRBV12-3/TRBV12-4; D: TRBD1; CDR3: CASSRTGGGTEAFF; DNA: TGTGCCAGCAGCAGGACAGGGGGAGGCACTGAAGCTTTCTTT
size: many; J: TRBJ2-1; V: TRBV6-5; D: TRBD2; CDR3: CASGMTSGDYNEQFF; DNA: TGTGCCAGCGGTATGACTAGCGGCGACTACAATGAGCAGTTCTTC
size: many; J: TRBJ2-5; V: TRBV7-2; D: TRBD1; CDR3: CASSKQGGQETQYF; DNA: TGTGCCAGCAGCAAACAGGGGGGTCAAGAGACCCAGTACTTC
size: few; J: TRBJ1-1; V: TRBV30; D: -; CDR3: CAWSVPRGGLNTEAFF; DNA: TGTGCCTGGAGTGTACCGAGGGGGGGCCTCAACACTGAAGCTTTCTTT
size: many; J: TRBJ1-1; V: TRBV18; D: TRBD1; CDR3: CASSSGQGVEAFF; DNA: TGTGCCAGCTCAAGCGGACAGGGGGTTGAAGCTTTCTTT
size: many; J: TRBJ2-3; V: TRBV6-5; D: -; CDR3: CASSYTTRMDTQYF; DNA: TGTGCCAGCAGTTACACGACTAGGATGGATACGCAGTATTTT
size: few; J: TRBJ2-3; V: TRBV5-6; D: TRBD2; CDR3: CASSPTVGQRGRPDTQYF; DNA: TGTGCCAGCAGCCCCACAGTGGGCCAGCGGGGCCGCCCTGATACGCAGTATTTT
size: -; J: TRBJ1-5; V: TRBV12-5; D: TRBD1; CDR3: CASGETGTQPQHF; DNA: TGTGCTAGTGGCGAGACAGGGACTCAGCCCCAGCATTTT
size: many; J: TRBJ2-4; V: TRBV7-3; D: -; CDR3: CASSLTRGAKNIQYF; DNA: TGTGCCAGCAGCTTAACCCGGGGAGCCAAAAACATTCAGTACTTC
size: many; J: TRBJ2-1; V: TRBV20-1; D: -; CDR3: CSARTHSNEQFF; DNA: TGCAGTGCTAGAACCCATTCCAATGAGCAGTTCTTC
size: -; J: TRBJ2-5; V: TRBV11-2; D: -; CDR3: CASSLDRETQYF; DNA: TGTGCCAGCAGCTTAGATAGGGAGACCCAGTACTTC
size: many; J: TRBJ2-2; V: TRBV14; D: TRBD1; CDR3: CAVSGGRYTGELFF; DNA: TGTGCCGTGTCAGGGGGCCGGTACACCGGGGAGCTGTTTTTT
size: few; J: TRBJ1-2; V: TRBV12-3/TRBV12-4; D: -; CDR3: CASSLDYGYTF; DNA: TGTGCCAGCAGCCTGGATTATGGCTACACCTTC
size: many; J: TRBJ2-7; V: TRBV20-1; D: -; CDR3: CSARVGQPSYEQYF; DNA: TGCAGTGCGAGAGTCGGACAGCCCTCCTACGAGCAGTACTTC
size: many; J: TRBJ1-1; V: TRBV12-3/TRBV12-4; D: -; CDR3: CASSPPRDNTEAFF; DNA: TGTGCCAGCAGCCCACCCCGGGACAACACTGAAGCTTTCTTT
size: many; J: TRBJ2-3; V: TRBV19; D: TRBD2; CDR3: CASSTAGTSGFTDTQYF; DNA: TGTGCCAGTAGTACCGCCGGGACTAGCGGATTCACAGATACGCAGTATTTT
size: -; J: TRBJ2-1; V: TRBV20-1; D: -; CDR3: CSARVPGTVDYNEQFF; DNA: TGCAGTGCTAGAGTGCCAGGGACGGTCGACTACAATGAGCAGTTCTTC
size: -; J: TRBJ2-1; V: TRBV12-3/TRBV12-4; D: -; CDR3: CASSPGLPYNEQFF; DNA: TGTGCCAGCAGCCCGGGACTTCCCTACAATGAGCAGTTCTTC
size: -; J: TRBJ2-1; V: TRBV6-2/TRBV6-3; D: TRBD1; CDR3: CASSYAGQGSFSYNEQFF; DNA: TGTGCCAGCAGTTACGCCGGACAGGGGTCATTCTCCTACAATGAGCAGTTCTTC
size: -; J: TRBJ2-3; V: TRBV6-5; D: -; CDR3: CASSVRRNTDTQYF; DNA: TGTGCCAGCAGTGTCCGACGGAACACAGATACGCAGTATTTT
size: few; J: TRBJ2-3; V: TRBV6-5; D: -; CDR3: CASSLGGGFLATDTQYF; DNA: TGTGCCAGCAGTCTGGGGGGGGGCTTTTTGGCGACAGATACGCAGTATTTT
size: many; J: TRBJ2-1; V: TRBV29-1; D: -; CDR3: CSVEDGGEPSGPEQFF; DNA: TGCAGCGTTGAAGATGGAGGTGAGCCTTCCGGGCCTGAGCAGTTCTTC
size: few; J: TRBJ2-1; V: TRBV7-8; D: -; CDR3: CASSLERGMNEQFF; DNA: TGTGCCAGCAGCTTAGAACGGGGGATGAATGAGCAGTTCTTC
size: -; J: TRBJ2-7; V: TRBV7-9; D: -; CDR3: CASSLSQGYEQYF; DNA: TGTGCCAGCAGCTTGAGCCAGGGCTACGAGCAGTACTTC
size: medium-sized; J: TRBJ1-2; V: TRBV27; D: -; CDR3: CASSYTYGYTF; DNA: TGTGCCAGCAGCTACACGTATGGCTACACCTTC
size: many; J: TRBJ2-3; V: TRBV6-5; D: -; CDR3: CASSYVGLSGTQYF; DNA: TGTGCCAGCAGTTACGTAGGTCTATCGGGTACGCAGTATTTT
size: many; J: TRBJ2-1; V: TRBV10-2; D: TRBD2; CDR3: CASKGLARSYNEQFF; DNA: TGCGCCAGCAAAGGACTAGCCCGTTCCTACAATGAGCAGTTCTTC
size: many; J: TRBJ1-1; V: TRBV29-1; D: -; CDR3: CSTRRSNTEAFF; DNA: TGCAGCACTCGGCGGTCTAACACTGAAGCTTTCTTT
size: -; J: TRBJ2-2; V: TRBV6-5; D: -; CDR3: CASSYWASTGELFF; DNA: TGTGCCAGCAGTTACTGGGCGAGCACCGGGGAGCTGTTTTTT
size: few; J: TRBJ2-2; V: TRBV7-3; D: TRBD2; CDR3: CASIISGRGTGELFF; DNA: TGTGCCAGCATCATTAGCGGGAGGGGTACCGGGGAGCTGTTTTTT
size: many; J: TRBJ2-1; V: TRBV29-1; D: -; CDR3: CSSLVWASGNEQFF; DNA: TGCAGCTCGCTTGTCTGGGCCTCCGGCAATGAGCAGTTCTTC
size: many; J: TRBJ2-5; V: TRBV7-3; D: -; CDR3: CASSLNPGPVETQYF; DNA: TGTGCCAGCAGCTTAAATCCTGGCCCGGTTGAGACCCAGTACTTC
size: -; J: TRBJ1-4; V: TRBV6-1; D: -; CDR3: CASSEGVGPGNEKLFF; DNA: TGTGCCAGCAGTGAAGGCGTGGGGCCGGGTAATGAAAAACTGTTTTTT
size: -; J: TRBJ1-2; V: TRBV30; D: -; CDR3: CAFDSGRLNYGYTF; DNA: TGTGCCTTCGATTCGGGACGATTAAATTATGGCTACACCTTC
size: many; J: TRBJ1-4; V: TRBV29-1; D: -; CDR3: CSVAGTSASTNEKLFF; DNA: TGCAGCGTGGCCGGGACATCGGCTTCAACTAATGAAAAACTGTTTTTT
size: few; J: TRBJ1-5; V: TRBV12-3/TRBV12-4; D: -; CDR3: CASSLDRHPNSNQPQHF; DNA: TGTGCCAGCAGCCTCGACAGACACCCGAATAGCAATCAGCCCCAGCATTTT
size: -; J: TRBJ1-2; V: TRBV29-1; D: -; CDR3: CSADDLLTGYTF; DNA: TGCAGCGCCGACGACCTCCTAACGGGCTACACCTTC
size: many; J: TRBJ2-5; V: TRBV7-6; D: TRBD2; CDR3: CASSLGGGPETQYF; DNA: TGTGCCAGCAGCTTGGGCGGGGGGCCTGAGACCCAGTACTTC
size: -; J: TRBJ1-5; V: TRBV27; D: -; CDR3: CASSLGSGEDQPQHF; DNA: TGTGCCAGCAGTTTAGGGTCAGGGGAGGATCAGCCCCAGCATTTT
size: -; J: TRBJ1-3; V: TRBV20-1; D: TRBD1; CDR3: CSANGQDSGNTIYF; DNA: TGCAGTGCTAACGGACAGGACTCTGGAAACACCATATATTTT
size: many; J: TRBJ2-3; V: TRBV13; D: -; CDR3: CASSTTDTQYF; DNA: TGTGCCAGCAGCACCACAGATACGCAGTATTTT
size: many; J: TRBJ2-3; V: TRBV19; D: -; CDR3: CASSTQADRPDTQYF; DNA: TGTGCCAGTAGTACCCAAGCGGACCGTCCGGATACGCAGTATTTT